The entry that follows covers one T cell receptor beta chain sequence. The junction shows a germline mismatch at one end, possibly a read error. Libraries were prepared by immunoSEQ multiplex PCR; TCRdb keeps only in-frame clonotypes and omits some of them. The data show some 77,000 clones, over 90% seen once. These data belong to a study of technical replicates of blood from a handful of donors. The length of the CDR3 is 14 residues. Germline V gene lookup returns CDR1 MNHNY and CDR2 SVGAGI (reference sequence). The receptor was derived from a human donor in good health. The rearrangement uses TRBV6-6 and TRBJ1-5; D gene uncertain. The specimen sequenced was T cells isolated from PBMCs. CDR3 DNA sequence: TGTGCCAGCACTTACGGTGAGGGTAATCAGCCCCAGCATTTT. Translating it yields CASTYGEGNQPQHF.